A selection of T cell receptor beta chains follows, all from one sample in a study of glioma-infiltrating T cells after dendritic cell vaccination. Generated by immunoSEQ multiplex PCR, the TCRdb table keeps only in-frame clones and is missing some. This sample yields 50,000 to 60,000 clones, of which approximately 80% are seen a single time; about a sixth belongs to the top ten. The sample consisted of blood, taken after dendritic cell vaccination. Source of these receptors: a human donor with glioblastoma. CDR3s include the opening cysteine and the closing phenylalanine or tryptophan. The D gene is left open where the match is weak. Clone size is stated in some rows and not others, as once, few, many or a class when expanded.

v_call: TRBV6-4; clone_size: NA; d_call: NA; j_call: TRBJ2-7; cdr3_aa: CASSVSRDSYEQYF; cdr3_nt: TGTGCCAGCAGTGTGAGCAGGGATTCCTACGAGCAGTACTTC
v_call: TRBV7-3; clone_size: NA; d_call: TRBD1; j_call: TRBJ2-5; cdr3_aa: CASSLIGQGETQYF; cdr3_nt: TGTGCCAGCAGCTTAATAGGACAGGGAGAGACCCAGTACTTC
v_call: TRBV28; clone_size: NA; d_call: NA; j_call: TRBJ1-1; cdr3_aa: CASLQGLNTEAFF; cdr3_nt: TGTGCCAGCCTACAGGGACTGAACACTGAAGCTTTCTTT
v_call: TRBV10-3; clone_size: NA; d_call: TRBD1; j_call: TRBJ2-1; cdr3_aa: CAISAPGTGALFEQFF; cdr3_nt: TGTGCCATCAGCGCCCCCGGGACAGGAGCCTTGTTTGAGCAGTTCTTC
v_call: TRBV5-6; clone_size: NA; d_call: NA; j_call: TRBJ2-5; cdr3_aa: CASSGAETQYF; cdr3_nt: TGTGCCAGCAGCGGAGCAGAGACCCAGTACTTC
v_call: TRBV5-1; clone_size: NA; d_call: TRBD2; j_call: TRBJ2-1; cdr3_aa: CASSRGTSGGMGRYNEQFF; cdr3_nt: TGCGCCAGCAGCAGGGGGACTAGCGGGGGAATGGGGAGATACAATGAGCAGTTCTTC
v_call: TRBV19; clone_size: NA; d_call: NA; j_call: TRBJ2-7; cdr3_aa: CASSISANSYEQYF; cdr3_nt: TGTGCCAGTAGTATCAGCGCCAACTCCTACGAGCAGTACTTC
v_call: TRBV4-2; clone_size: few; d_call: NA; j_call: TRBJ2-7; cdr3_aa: CASSFGTQTSYEQYF; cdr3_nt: TGTGCCAGCAGCTTCGGGACTCAAACCTCCTACGAGCAGTACTTC
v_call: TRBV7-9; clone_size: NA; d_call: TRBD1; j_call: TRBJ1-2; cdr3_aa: CASSQAPGQGNYGYTF; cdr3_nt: TGTGCCAGCAGCCAGGCCCCGGGACAGGGGAACTATGGCTACACCTTC
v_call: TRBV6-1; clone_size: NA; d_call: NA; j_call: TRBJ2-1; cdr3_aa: CASRGGGDYNEQFF; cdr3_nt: TGTGCCAGCCGAGGGGGGGGAGACTACAATGAGCAGTTCTTC
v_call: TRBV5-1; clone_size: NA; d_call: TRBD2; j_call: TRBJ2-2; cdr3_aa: CASSLAAPNTGELFF; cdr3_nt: TGCGCCAGCTCCCTAGCGGCTCCGAACACCGGGGAGCTGTTTTTT
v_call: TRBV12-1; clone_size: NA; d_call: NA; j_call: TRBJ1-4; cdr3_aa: CASSSLAGTGNEKLFF; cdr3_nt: TGTGCCAGCAGCTCCCTAGCCGGGACAGGAAATGAAAAACTGTTTTTT
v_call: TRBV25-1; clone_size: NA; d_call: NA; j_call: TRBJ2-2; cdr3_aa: CASSPFRGADTGELFF; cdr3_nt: TGTGCCAGCAGTCCCTTCCGGGGGGCTGACACCGGGGAGCTGTTTTTT
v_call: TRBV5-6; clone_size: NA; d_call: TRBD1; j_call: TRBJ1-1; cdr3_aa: CASRRTGVTEAFF; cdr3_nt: TGTGCCAGCAGACGGACAGGGGTGACTGAAGCTTTCTTT
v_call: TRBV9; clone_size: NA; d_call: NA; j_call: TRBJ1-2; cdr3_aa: CASSVATREAGYGYTF; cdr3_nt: TGTGCCAGCAGCGTAGCTACCCGGGAGGCTGGCTATGGCTACACCTTC
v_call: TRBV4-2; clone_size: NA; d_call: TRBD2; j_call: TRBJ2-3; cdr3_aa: CASSGASLAGGLSTDTQYF; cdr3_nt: TGTGCCAGCAGCGGAGCATCCCTAGCGGGGGGCCTAAGCACAGATACGCAGTATTTT
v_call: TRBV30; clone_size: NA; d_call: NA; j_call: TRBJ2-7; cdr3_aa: CAWRNRAESSYEQYF; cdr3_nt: TGTGCCTGGAGGAACAGGGCGGAGAGCTCCTACGAGCAGTACTTC